Sequencing of this T cell receptor (beta chain) was carried out in a study of blood T cells in healthy people across ages. With V trimmed by 6 bases and J by 10 bases, 11 bases remained unmatched. This CDR3 is built from 13 residues. Germline loops: CDR1 MNHEY, CDR2 SMNVEV (reference sequence). Study-wide points: A roughly linear fall in TCR beta diversity per million T cells was seen with increasing age.

A second PCR of roughly 7 to 11 cycles used a sample-barcoded 5' primer and a J-beta primer mix. TCRdb re-called the 5' RACE reads through MiXCR, storing one row per CDR3 protein. Here the sample spans 850,000 to 1,000,000 distinct CDR3 sequences, roughly 51% being singletons. Turning to this clonotype: The antigen is unknown.

This sequence originates from a woman in her sixties or seventies in good health. This chain links TRBV27 with TRBJ1-2; 7 bases fit TRBD1. The sequenced sample consisted of blood. DNA of the CDR3: TGTGCCAGCAGCAGGGACAGCGGGCTCTCCTACACCTTC. As protein: CASSRDSGLSYTF.